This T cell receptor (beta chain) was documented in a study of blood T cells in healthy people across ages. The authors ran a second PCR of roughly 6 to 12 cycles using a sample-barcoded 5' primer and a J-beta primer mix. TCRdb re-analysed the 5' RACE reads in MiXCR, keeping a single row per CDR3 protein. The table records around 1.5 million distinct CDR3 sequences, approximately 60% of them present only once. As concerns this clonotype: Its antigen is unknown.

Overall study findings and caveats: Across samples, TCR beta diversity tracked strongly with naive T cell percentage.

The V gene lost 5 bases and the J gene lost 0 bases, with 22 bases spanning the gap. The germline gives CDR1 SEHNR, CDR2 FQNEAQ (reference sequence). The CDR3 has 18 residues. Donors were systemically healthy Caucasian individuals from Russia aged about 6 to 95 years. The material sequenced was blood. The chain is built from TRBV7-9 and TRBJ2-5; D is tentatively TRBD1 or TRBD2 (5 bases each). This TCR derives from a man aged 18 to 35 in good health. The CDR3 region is CASSLGVEHSGYQETQYF. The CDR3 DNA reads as TGTGCCAGCAGCCTAGGGGTTGAGCACTCGGGGTACCAAGAGACCCAGTACTTC. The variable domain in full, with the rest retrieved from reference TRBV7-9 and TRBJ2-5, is DTGVSQNPRHKITKRGQNVTFRCDPISEHNRLYWYRQTLGQGPEFLTYFQNEAQLEKSRLLSDRFSAERPKGSFSTLEIQRTEQGDSAMYLCASSLGVEHSGYQETQYFGPGTRLLVL.